This record looks at one T cell receptor beta chain sequence and its context. What it binds is not known. The data originate from a study of OX40 agonist ivuxolimab in advanced cancers. Study-level background: Ivuxolimab was administered intravenously to patients at 0.01 to 10 mg/kg every 2 weeks.

Exclusion applied to patients with autoimmune disease history or systemic immunosuppression. This CDR3 contains 14 residues. After removal of 0 bases from V and 3 bases from J, the junction contained 1 base not matched to a gene. CDR1 is MNHEY and CDR2 is SVGAGI in the germline V gene. Study-wide points: In the 0.1-3.0 mg/kg groups, partial responders showed among the lowest expansion.

The data were produced by immunoSEQ multiplex PCR, yet TCRdb's version contains in-frame clones alone and is incomplete. The sample consists of some 43,000 clones, about 90% of them appearing once. The input for sequencing was CD4+ or CD8+ T cells sorted from blood, taken in a trial of the OX40 agonist ivuxolimab. This sequence joins TRBV6-5 and TRBJ2-5; 7 nucleotides agree with TRBD2. The sequence was collected from an adult with an advanced solid tumor such as melanoma, head and neck, liver or kidney cancer. The CDR3 reads CASSYSGREETQYF. The DNA for the CDR3 is TGTGCCAGCAGTTACTCAGGGAGGGAAGAGACCCAGTACTTC.